This T cell receptor (beta chain) was sequenced during a study of long-term antiretroviral therapy in people with HIV. The immunoSEQ assay was v3.0, run at survey level. Sequencing used immunoSEQ multiplex PCR; TCRdb keeps in-frame clones, though not all of them. The top ten clones hold around 6.8% of a sample with about 6,700 clones, around 70% of them seen once. The V end was cut by 5 bases, the J end by 13 bases, with 8 bases between. This CDR3 has 9 amino acids. Per the germline V gene, CDR1 is MNHNY and CDR2 is SVGAGI (reference sequence). The receptor's source is a man between 18 and 29 years old with HIV. The J gene is TRBJ1-2, the V gene TRBV6-6; no reliable D call. Sequences were derived from unsorted PBMCs, sampled 0.1 years before starting antiretroviral therapy. As DNA, the CDR3 is TGTGCCAGCAGTCCCGAATTCACCTTC. This codes for CASSPEFTF.